One and the same sample provided the 23 T cell receptor beta chains below, sequenced in a study of blood T cell repertoires in COVID-19. Method: immunoSEQ multiplex PCR; TCRdb's copy keeps in-frame clones and lacks some. The sample lists 100,000 to 150,000 clones, 75% to 90% occurring once. Sequencing used peripheral blood. The receptors stem from a woman aged 80 or over with COVID-19, enrolled during active disease.

This sequence joins TRBV29-1 and TRBJ2-1; 9 bases are shared with TRBD2. The CDR3 has 17 residues. Unmatched junction bases numbered 9, after V lost 2 bases and J lost 1 base. Germline V lookup: CDR1 SQVTM, CDR2 ANQGSEA. CDR3 loop: CSVERSRSGRSYNEQFF. Here the CDR3 DNA reads TGCAGCGTTGAACGGTCGCGCAGCGGGAGGTCCTACAATGAGCAGTTCTTC.

The chain has TRBV19 and TRBJ1-5, with unresolved D. Germline V gene data show CDR1 as LNHDA and CDR2 as SQIVND (reference sequence). The CDR3 totals 14 residues. The V gene lost 8 bases and the J gene lost 9 bases, with 20 bases spanning the gap. The CDR3 DNA follows: TGTGCCAGTGACGCAGACACATCAATCGTGCCCCAGCATTTT. Translated, it gives CASDADTSIVPQHF.

The chain joins TRBV6-2 or TRBV6-3 to TRBJ1-2; D is unclear. This CDR3 spans 13 amino acids. Germline lookup yields CDR1 MNHEY and CDR2 SVGEGT. With 4 bases removed from V and 2 bases from J, the gap between germline ends came to 8 bases. CDR3 in DNA: TGTGCCAGCAGTTTTCAGAAGAACTATGGCTACACCTTC. Its protein is CASSFQKNYGYTF.

The CDR3 is CASMVGTTFNEQFF. The CDR3 nucleotides read TGTGCCAGTATGGTGGGGACTACCTTCAATGAGCAGTTCTTC. The rearrangement joins TRBV19 to TRBJ2-1; 7 bases agree with TRBD2. With V trimmed by 7 bases and J by 6 bases, 9 bases remained unmatched. This CDR3 has 14 residues. Germline V CDR1 and CDR2: LNHDA, SQIVND (reference sequence).

The rearrangement links TRBV5-1 to TRBJ2-1; TRBD1 matches at 7 bases. The CDR3 runs 15 residues. The junction had 8 bases not matched to a gene; V was cut back by 4 bases and J by 4 bases. CDR1 and CDR2 from the germline V gene are SGHRS and YFSETQ. DNA for the CDR3: TGCGCCAGCAGCATAGGACAGGTCCAATACAATGAGCAGTTCTTC. As protein: CASSIGQVQYNEQFF.

Concerning this clone: The sample contains more than one DNA sequence encoding this CDR3. The rearrangement joins TRBV2 to TRBJ1-5; D is possibly TRBD1 (5 bases). V dropped 8 bases and J dropped 2 bases, with 16 bases sitting between them. The germline V gene encodes CDR1 SNHLY and CDR2 FYNNEI. The CDR3 has 15 amino acids. As DNA, the CDR3 is TGTGCCAGCCGTATTGGAGGGACGGGCAATCAGCCCCAGCATTTT. Translated: CASRIGGTGNQPQHF.

This clone appeared once. The chain has TRBV5-1 and TRBJ1-1; D call uncertain. V dropped 0 bases and J dropped 7 bases, with 7 bases sitting between them. The CDR3 is 12 residues long. Germline V gene sequence: CDR1 SGHRS, CDR2 YFSETQ. This CDR3 reads CASSLDEGEAFF. The CDR3 coding sequence is TGCGCCAGCAGCTTGGATGAGGGTGAAGCTTTCTTT.

The rearrangement links TRBV2 to TRBJ1-2; a possible D gene is TRBD1 (6 bases). In germline, CDR1 is SNHLY, CDR2 FYNNEI. V gave up 3 bases and J gave up 8 bases, with 16 bases separating them. This CDR3 comprises 14 residues. CDR3 loop: CASSDGGPNEGYTF. CDR3 coding DNA: TGTGCCAGCAGTGATGGGGGCCCTAACGAAGGCTACACCTTC. The complete variable domain, with remaining parts taken from reference TRBV2 and TRBJ1-2, reads EPEVTQTPSHQVTQMGQEVILRCVPISNHLYFYWYRQILGQKVEFLVSFYNNEISEKSEIFDDQFSVERPDGSNFTLKIRSTKLEDSAMYFCASSDGGPNEGYTFGSGTRLTVV.

The chain combines TRBV27 with TRBJ2-1; the D gene is possibly TRBD1 (5 bases). The V end lost 4 bases, the J end lost 12 bases, and 16 bases lay between the germline ends. Germline lookup yields CDR1 MNHEY and CDR2 SMNVEV (reference sequence). The CDR3 sequence is 13 residues long. For the CDR3, the DNA is TGTGCCAGCAGTTATGACGGCCGTAGGGGGCAGTTCTTC. It translates to CASSYDGRRGQFF.

This clone appeared a single time. The chain links TRBV15 to TRBJ1-6; 8 bases fit TRBD1. CDR1 and CDR2 (germline): LNHNV, YYDKDF (reference sequence). V shed 1 base and J 7 bases; nucleotides not matched to a gene: 3. This CDR3 is 15 amino acids long. The CDR3 coding sequence is TGTGCCACCAGCAGAGCCAGGACAGGGAATTCACCCCTCCACTTT. Its protein is CATSRARTGNSPLHF.

The chain is built from TRBV2 and TRBJ2-5; maybe TRBD2 (5 bases). Germline V gives CDR1 SNHLY, CDR2 FYNNEI. The germline V and J ends were trimmed by 5 bases and 5 bases, with 9 bases remaining between them. This CDR3 comprises 12 residues. The CDR3 loop reads CASSRWEETQYF. DNA for the CDR3: TGTGCCAGCAGTCGATGGGAGGAGACCCAGTACTTC.

DNA of the CDR3: TGTGCCAGCAGCCTAAGGAGCTCTGGAAACACCATATATTTT. This sequence encodes CASSLRSSGNTIYF. This chain uses TRBV7-2 with TRBJ1-3; D is unclear. The germline V gene has CDR1 SGHTA and CDR2 FQGNSA. The CDR3 runs to 14 residues. V dropped 5 bases and J dropped 0 bases, with 8 bases sitting between them.

This chain joins TRBV11-2 and TRBJ2-3, with 10 bases lining up with TRBD1. After removal of 1 base from V and 2 bases from J, the junction contained 12 bases not matched to a gene. Germline loops: CDR1 SGHAT, CDR2 FQNNGV. The CDR3 is made up of 19 amino acids. The CDR3 sequence: CASSLGPGQGRGATDTQYF. For the CDR3, the DNA is TGTGCCAGCAGCTTAGGTCCGGGACAGGGGAGAGGGGCCACAGATACGCAGTATTTT.

The CDR3 spells CASSYLDSHQPQHF. The CDR3 region has the DNA TGTGCCAGCAGTTACCTAGACAGCCATCAGCCCCAGCATTTT. The rearrangement uses TRBV6-2 or TRBV6-3 and TRBJ1-5; D is perhaps TRBD1 (5 bases). This CDR3 comprises 14 residues. CDR1 is MNHEY, CDR2 SVGEGT, per germline. Deletions cut 2 bases from V and 5 bases from J, with 10 bases between.

The chain uses TRBV3-1 (or the pseudogene TRBV3-2) and TRBJ1-2; D might be TRBD1 (5 bases). The germline V gene has CDR1 LGHDT and CDR2 YNNKEL (reference sequence). The V end was cut by 1 base, the J end by 8 bases, with 17 bases between. The length of the CDR3 is 15 residues. CDR3 residues: CASSQVDQGLGGYTF. DNA of the CDR3: TGTGCCAGCAGCCAAGTTGACCAGGGTTTGGGGGGCTACACCTTC.

This clone was found a few times. This sequence joins TRBV7-8 and TRBJ2-7; the D is unclear. V was pared by 0 bases and J by 3 bases, with 21 bases between. CDR1 SGHVS and CDR2 FQNEAQ come from the germline V gene. The CDR3 has 18 residues. CDR3 region: CASSLALSPGRVSYEQYF. In DNA form, the CDR3 reads TGTGCCAGCAGCTTAGCGCTAAGCCCGGGTCGAGTCAGCTACGAGCAGTACTTC. The entire variable domain, with the rest obtained from reference TRBV7-8 and TRBJ2-7, is as follows: GAGVSQSPRYKVAKRGQDVALRCDPISGHVSLFWYQQALGQGPEFLTYFQNEAQLDKSGLPSDRFFAERPEGSVSTLKIQRTQQEDSAVYLCASSLALSPGRVSYEQYFGPGTRLTVT.

Here the CDR3 reads CASSPRKGQLANTIYF. In DNA, the CDR3 is TGTGCCAGCAGCCCAAGAAAGGGACAGTTGGCAAACACCATATATTTT. The gene calls are TRBV4-2 and TRBJ1-3; 7 bases line up with TRBD1. Germline V gene lookup returns CDR1 LGHNA and CDR2 YNFKEQ. With 4 bases clipped from V and 6 bases from J, the junction kept 12 bases outside the gene matches. The CDR3 is made up of 16 amino acids.

The chain is built from TRBV7-9 and TRBJ2-7, with 9 bases identical to TRBD2. The V segment lost 5 bases and the J segment 6 bases; nucleotides outside the gene matches: 17. The CDR3 covers 17 residues. Germline CDR1 reads SEHNR; CDR2 reads FQNEAQ (reference sequence). The CDR3 DNA reads TGTGCCAGCAGCCGAACTAGCGGGCTACCCCAAAGTCTCGAGCAGTACTTC. It translates to CASSRTSGLPQSLEQYF.

This chain links TRBV11-2 with TRBJ1-2, with D perhaps matching TRBD1 (6 bases). V gave up 5 bases and J gave up 5 bases, with 18 bases separating them. Looked up from germline, CDR1 is SGHAT and CDR2 is FQNNGV. This CDR3 spans 15 amino acids. CDR3 DNA sequence: TGTGCCAGCAGCCCGGATGTTCAGGGGTTTTATGGCTACACCTTC. As protein: CASSPDVQGFYGYTF.

The chain couples TRBV5-6 to TRBJ2-5, with 9 nucleotides matching TRBD1. The V segment lost 0 bases and the J segment 8 bases; nucleotides outside the gene matches: 5. The CDR3 loop spans 14 amino acids. The germline V gene encodes CDR1 SGHDT and CDR2 YYEEEE. The DNA for the CDR3 is TGTGCCAGCAGCTTGGGGGACAGGGAAGGAACCCAGTACTTC. Protein sequence: CASSLGDREGTQYF.

The rearrangement uses TRBV5-1 and TRBJ2-7, with D possibly matching TRBD1 (5 bases). Trimming took off 1 base at V and 4 bases at J, with 15 bases between the two ends. There are 15 residues in the CDR3. Germline V gives CDR1 SGHRS, CDR2 YFSETQ. CDR3 sequence: CASSLLAGFSYEQYF. The DNA of the CDR3 is TGCGCCAGCAGCTTGCTGGCAGGGTTTTCTTACGAGCAGTACTTC.

The chain uses TRBV18 and TRBJ2-7; 10 bases agree with TRBD2. V gave up 8 bases and J gave up 1 base; unmatched junction bases: 5. Germline loops: CDR1 KGHSH, CDR2 LQKENI. The CDR3 extends over 14 amino acids. CDR3 sequence reads: CASATSGNSYEQYF. In DNA, the CDR3 is TGTGCCAGCGCTACTAGCGGGAATTCCTACGAGCAGTACTTC.

The genes are TRBV6-5 and TRBJ2-7; 7 nucleotides agree with TRBD1. CDR3 length: 14 residues. Germline loops: CDR1 MNHEY, CDR2 SVGAGI. Losses at the gene ends were 4 bases for V and 1 base for J; bases not matched to a gene: 4. CDR3 coding DNA: TGTGCCAGCAGTTCCGGGACAGCTTCCTACGAGCAGTACTTC. Amino acids: CASSSGTASYEQYF.